What follows are 24 T cell receptor beta chains derived from one specimen sequenced in a study of T cells after yellow fever vaccination. Each CDR3 protein gets one entry after TCRdb re-called the 5' RACE reads with MiXCR. The data contain some 600,000 distinct CDR3 sequences, roughly a sixth of them singletons. Sequenced material: PBMCs, taken 5 days after the first yellow fever vaccination. The receptors were sampled from a man in his late teens or twenties who received the YFV17D yellow fever vaccine.

This clonotype was observed a few times. CDR3 loop: CASSQEDFSGGSQETQYF. The CDR3 DNA reads as TGTGCCAGCAGCCAAGAGGACTTTAGCGGGGGGTCCCAAGAGACCCAGTACTTC. The V gene is TRBV3-1, the J gene TRBJ2-5; 10 bases are shared with TRBD2. Germline loops: CDR1 LGHDT, CDR2 YNNKEL (reference sequence). The V segment lost 0 bases and the J segment 1 base; nucleotides outside the gene matches: 8. The CDR3 consists of 18 residues.

This clonotype has ten or more counts. The chain couples TRBV12-3 or TRBV12-4 to TRBJ1-2; a weak D match, TRBD1 (5 bases). This CDR3 has 15 amino acids. Trimming removed 0 bases from V and 4 bases from J, with 12 bases in between. This CDR3 is CASSLASKGPYGYTF. The DNA for the CDR3 is TGTGCCAGCAGTTTAGCGTCAAAGGGACCCTATGGCTACACCTTC.

V gene TRBV12-3 or TRBV12-4 combines with J gene TRBJ1-5, with TRBD1 as a possible D gene (6 bases). The CDR3 has 15 amino acids. Trimming shortened V by 7 bases and J by 2 bases, and 15 bases separated the two germline ends. This chain's CDR3 is CASTSGARGNQPQHF. CDR3 bases: TGTGCCAGCACCTCAGGGGCAAGGGGCAATCAGCCCCAGCATTTT.

This clonotype was seen a few times. The V gene is TRBV10-3, the J gene TRBJ2-3, with TRBD2 as a possible D gene (5 bases). The CDR3 sequence is 15 residues long. V lost 3 bases and J lost 1, with 11 bases in between. Germline V gene sequence: CDR1 ENHRY, CDR2 SYGVKD. This CDR3 is CAISEVAIGTDTQYF. CDR3 DNA sequence: TGTGCCATCAGTGAAGTAGCGATCGGCACAGATACGCAGTATTTT.

This chain joins TRBV6-1 and TRBJ2-1; 10 positions agree with TRBD2. Germline values: CDR1 MNHNS, CDR2 SASEGT. The CDR3 consists of 15 residues. With V trimmed by 6 bases and J by 9 bases, 11 bases remained unmatched. Written as DNA, the CDR3 is TGTGCCAGCAGCAGTCCCGGGACTAGCGAGATTGAGCAGTTCTTC. Amino acid sequence: CASSSPGTSEIEQFF.

The chain uses TRBV29-1 and TRBJ1-1; D is ambiguous. The CDR3 consists of 15 residues. CDR1 is SQVTM, CDR2 ANQGSEA, per germline. The ends were cut back, 0 bases at V and 5 bases at J, with 16 bases in the middle. The CDR3 reads CSVEDRTYRETEAFF. The CDR3, as DNA: TGCAGCGTTGAAGATCGGACCTATCGGGAGACTGAAGCTTTCTTT.

This clonotype was seen more than once but under ten times. This rearrangement joins TRBV6-1 to TRBJ2-5; TRBD2 matches at 10 bases. The CDR3 consists of 16 residues. J gave up 2 bases and V 4 bases, and 7 bases lay outside the gene matches. Germline lookup yields CDR1 MNHNS and CDR2 SASEGT. For the CDR3, the DNA is TGTGCCAGCAGTGGATGGGGGACTAGCGATCAAGAGACCCAGTACTTC. As protein: CASSGWGTSDQETQYF.

The rearrangement links TRBV4-1 to TRBJ1-5; 7 nucleotides match TRBD1. The length of the CDR3 is 15 residues. The J segment lost 1 base and the V segment lost 4 bases, leaving 4 bases of the junction unmatched. CDR1 and CDR2 (germline): MGHRA, YSYEKL. This chain's CDR3 is CASSPQGQSNQPQHF. In DNA form, the CDR3 reads TGCGCCAGCAGCCCACAGGGGCAAAGCAATCAGCCCCAGCATTTT.

The CDR3 here is CSAPPPEDTQYF. The CDR3 nucleotides read TGCAGTGCTCCTCCCCCCGAAGATACGCAGTATTTT. This chain joins TRBV20-1 and TRBJ2-3, with D hard to call. V was shortened by 5 bases and J by 5 bases, with 11 bases between the two germline ends. This CDR3 region has 12 residues. From germline, CDR1 is DFQATT and CDR2 SNEGSKA (reference sequence).

This clonotype was counted a few times. The chain uses TRBV7-2 and TRBJ1-2; possible D gene TRBD1, 6 bases. The V end lost 5 bases, the J end lost 0 bases, and 13 bases lay between the germline ends. The CDR3 is made up of 15 amino acids. Germline V gene data show CDR1 as SGHTA and CDR2 as FQGNSA. In DNA form, the CDR3 reads TGTGCCAGCAGCATGGACGGGGGCACTAACTATGGCTACACCTTC. Translated: CASSMDGGTNYGYTF.

This clonotype came up a few times. The chain joins TRBV7-9 to TRBJ1-1, with D hard to call. The ends were cut back, 6 bases at V and 1 base at J, with 15 bases in the middle. Germline V lookup: CDR1 SEHNR, CDR2 FQNEAQ (reference sequence). This CDR3 is 15 amino acids long. The CDR3 sequence: CASSAAKEANTEAFF. The CDR3 DNA reads TGTGCCAGCAGTGCCGCGAAGGAGGCGAACACTGAAGCTTTCTTT.

The V gene is TRBV10-3, the J gene TRBJ1-1; 9 nucleotides agree with TRBD1. CDR3 length: 14 residues. Germline trimming cut 8 bases from V and 7 bases from J; bases unmatched to any gene: 11. Per germline, CDR1 ENHRY and CDR2 SYGVKD. CDR3 nucleotides: TGTGCCATCGGGAACAGGGGGCTTCACGTTGAAGCTTTCTTT. As protein: CAIGNRGLHVEAFF.

This chain links TRBV6-6 with TRBJ2-6; D remains unclear. Germline V lookup: CDR1 MNHNY, CDR2 SVGAGI (reference sequence). The CDR3 totals 13 residues. V lost 10 bases to trimming and J lost 0 bases, with 7 bases between them. CDR3 bases: TGTGCCATTCCTAGCTCTGGGGCCAACGTCCTGACTTTC. It specifies CAIPSSGANVLTF.

Only a few counts were recorded for this clonotype. This chain connects TRBV6-1 to TRBJ2-1, with D tentatively TRBD1 (6 bases). Germline lookup yields CDR1 MNHNS and CDR2 SASEGT. The CDR3 extends over 13 amino acids. The V end lost 5 bases, the J end lost 7 bases, and 12 bases lay between the germline ends. The CDR3 is CASSITGINEQFF. The CDR3 DNA reads TGTGCCAGCAGTATCACAGGGATTAATGAGCAGTTCTTC.

This clonotype was observed a handful of times. The V call is TRBV7-2, the J call TRBJ2-5; 16 nucleotides line up with TRBD2. CDR1 and CDR2 (germline): SGHTA, FQGNSA. This CDR3 contains 17 residues. V was pared by 5 bases and J by 6 bases, with 9 bases of the junction left unmatched. CDR3 sequence: CASSRGLAGGALQTQYF. CDR3 nucleotide sequence: TGTGCCAGCAGCCGGGGACTAGCGGGGGGGGCCCTTCAGACCCAGTACTTC. The whole variable domain, remainder taken from reference TRBV7-2 and TRBJ2-5, is GAGVSQSPSNKVTEKGKDVELRCDPISGHTALYWYRQSLGQGLEFLIYFQGNSAPDKSGLPSDRFSAERTGGSVSTLTIQRTQQEDSAVYLCASSRGLAGGALQTQYFGPGTRLLVL.

V gene TRBV28 combines with J gene TRBJ2-7; 7 bases are shared with TRBD2. Per the germline V gene, CDR1 is MDHEN and CDR2 is SYDVKM. The CDR3 spans 13 residues. The CDR3 region is CASSGEGAYEQYV. CDR3 DNA: TGTGCCAGCAGTGGGGAGGGCGCCTATGAGCAGTACGTC.

J is TRBJ2-1 and V is TRBV9; tentatively, D is TRBD1 (5 bases). Deletions cut 4 bases from V and 4 bases from J, with 15 bases between. This CDR3 is 15 amino acids long. Germline CDR1 reads SGDLS; CDR2 reads YYNGEE. The CDR3 region is CASSSEGVGYNEQFF. DNA for the CDR3: TGTGCCAGCAGCTCGGAAGGGGTTGGGTACAATGAGCAGTTCTTC. The full variable domain, its missing parts supplied by reference TRBV9 and TRBJ2-1, is DSGVTQTPKHLITATGQRVTLRCSPRSGDLSVYWYQQSLDQGLQFLIQYYNGEERAKGNILERFSAQQFPDLHSELNLSSLELGDSALYFCASSSEGVGYNEQFFGPGTRLTVL.

There are a few counts of this clonotype. The chain uses TRBV6-2 or TRBV6-3 and TRBJ2-1, with 8 bases aligning to TRBD1. The V gene's germline CDR1 is MNHEY and CDR2 SVGEGT. The V segment lost 5 bases and the J segment 7 bases; nucleotides outside the gene matches: 1. The CDR3 totals 12 residues. CDR3 in amino acids: CASSRTGNEQFF. CDR3 nucleotides: TGTGCCAGCAGTAGGACAGGGAATGAGCAGTTCTTC.

This clonotype appeared a few times. The genes are TRBV7-9 and TRBJ1-5; 8 nucleotides align to TRBD1. Trimming at V came to 0 bases and at J to 4 bases, leaving 5 bases not matched to a gene. This CDR3 is 16 amino acids long. Germline lookup yields CDR1 SEHNR and CDR2 FQNEAQ (reference sequence). The CDR3 DNA is TGTGCCAGCAGCTTAGCGCTGACAGGGGCTAATCAGCCCCAGCATTTT. Translating gives CASSLALTGANQPQHF.

The rearrangement links TRBV20-1 to TRBJ2-1; D remains unclear. The V and J ends lost 3 bases and 5 bases respectively, with 17 bases between them. This CDR3 region has 15 residues. Germline V CDR1 and CDR2: DFQATT, SNEGSKA (reference sequence). The DNA for the CDR3 is TGCAGTGCTAGGGTCGTTGTTCCAACTCACAATGAGCAGTTCTTC. Encoded protein: CSARVVVPTHNEQFF.

At least ten counts were recorded for this clonotype. The DNA for the CDR3 is TGCGCCAGCAGCTTGGACAATCAAGAGACCCAGTACTTC. This encodes CASSLDNQETQYF. The rearrangement links TRBV5-1 to TRBJ2-5, with D unclear. This CDR3 is built from 13 residues. The germline V gene has CDR1 SGHRS and CDR2 YFSETQ. The V and J ends lost 0 bases and 2 bases respectively, with 5 bases between them.

This sequence joins TRBV29-1 and TRBJ1-2, with 9 bases that match TRBD1. Losses at the gene ends were 3 bases for V and 5 bases for J; bases not matched to a gene: 10. From germline, CDR1 is SQVTM and CDR2 ANQGSEA. The CDR3 runs 15 residues. CDR3: CSVDQNRGPKYGYTF. The CDR3 nucleotides are TGCAGCGTTGACCAAAACAGGGGGCCAAAGTATGGCTACACCTTC.

This chain links TRBV7-6 with TRBJ1-5; maybe TRBD1 (6 bases). The CDR3 consists of 15 residues. Germline-derived CDR1 and CDR2 are SGHVS and FNYEAQ. V was trimmed by 5 bases and J by 6 bases, leaving 17 bases between them. As DNA, the CDR3 is TGTGCCAGCAGCCGGATGACAGGTTTAAGTCAGCCCCAGCATTTT. It encodes CASSRMTGLSQPQHF. The full variable domain, its missing parts supplied by reference TRBV7-6 and TRBJ1-5, is GAGVSQSPRYKVTKRGQDVALRCDPISGHVSLYWYRQALGQGPEFLTYFNYEAQQDKSGLPNDRFSAERPEGSISTLTIQRTEQRDSAMYRCASSRMTGLSQPQHFGDGTRLSIL.

The chain employs TRBV9 and TRBJ2-1; 8 bases align to TRBD1. CDR1 is SGDLS and CDR2 is YYNGEE in the germline V gene. Unmatched junction bases numbered 9, after V lost 4 bases and J lost 6 bases. This CDR3 comprises 15 residues. This CDR3 reads CASSLYGTGSNEQFF. The CDR3 region has the DNA TGTGCCAGCAGCCTCTACGGGACAGGCTCCAATGAGCAGTTCTTC. Using reference TRBV9 and TRBJ2-1 for the parts outside the CDR3, the full variable domain is DSGVTQTPKHLITATGQRVTLRCSPRSGDLSVYWYQQSLDQGLQFLIQYYNGEERAKGNILERFSAQQFPDLHSELNLSSLELGDSALYFCASSLYGTGSNEQFFGPGTRLTVL.